This passage covers 10 T cell receptor beta chains from one sample sequenced in a study of cytomegalovirus exposure and HLA in healthy donors. Here immunoSEQ multiplex PCR was the method, and the copy in TCRdb shows in-frame clones only, minus some. This sample has approximately 57,000 clones, with roughly 93% found just once. Sequenced sample: PBMCs. The source of these receptors is a young woman in good health and CMV-seronegative.

The V and J genes are TRBV7-2 and TRBJ1-5, with a weak D call TRBD1 (6 bases). V lost 7 bases and J 1 base, leaving 14 bases between the germline ends. Germline V gene lookup returns CDR1 SGHTA and CDR2 FQGNSA. There are 15 residues in the CDR3. Here the CDR3 DNA reads TGTGCCAGCACCGAACAGGGTGTAAGCAATCAGCCCCAGCATTTT. Its protein product is CASTEQGVSNQPQHF.

The chain is built from TRBV7-9 and TRBJ1-1, with TRBD1 as a possible D gene (6 bases). The V gene's germline CDR1 is SEHNR and CDR2 FQNEAQ (reference sequence). Between the trimmed V and J ends, which lost 2 bases and 1 base, there was a span of 8 bases. The CDR3 loop spans 14 amino acids. The CDR3 region has the DNA TGTGCCAGCAGCTTACAGGGGACGAACACTGAAGCTTTCTTT. Encoded protein: CASSLQGTNTEAFF. Combining the CDR3 with reference TRBV7-9 and TRBJ1-1 gives the whole variable domain DTGVSQNPRHKITKRGQNVTFRCDPISEHNRLYWYRQTLGQGPEFLTYFQNEAQLEKSRLLSDRFSAERPKGSFSTLEIQRTEQGDSAMYLCASSLQGTNTEAFFGQGTRLTVV.

This clone has just one count. The rearrangement joins TRBV5-5 to TRBJ2-7, with 9 positions matching TRBD2. Unmatched junction bases numbered 7, after V lost 0 bases and J lost 3 bases. The CDR3 is made up of 16 amino acids. Germline V gene data show CDR1 as SGHKS and CDR2 as YYEKEE (reference sequence). CDR3 bases: TGTGCCAGCAGCTTGGTGGCTAGCGGGGCCCACTACGAGCAGTACGTC. This gives the protein CASSLVASGAHYEQYV.

The gene calls are TRBV23-1 and TRBJ2-2; D not certain. TRBV23-1 is an open reading frame whose function is uncertain. Trimming cost V 4 bases and J 2 bases, with 8 bases left between them. The CDR3 spans 14 residues. The CDR3 sequence is CASSLEANTGELFF. The CDR3 DNA is TGCGCCAGCAGTCTCGAGGCCAACACCGGGGAGCTGTTTTTT.

Concerning this clone: The junction departs from germline at one end; a sequencing error may be responsible. The V call is TRBV6-1, the J call TRBJ2-7, with a tentative D call TRBD2 (6 bases). The CDR3 extends over 14 amino acids. Germline V lookup: CDR1 MNHNS, CDR2 SASEGT. In DNA, the CDR3 is TGTGCCAGCAGTCCGGGACTCAACTCCTACGAGCAGTGCTTC. The encoded protein is CASSPGLNSYEQCF.

The V and J genes are TRBV5-1 and TRBJ1-3; D not certain. This CDR3 has 13 residues. V shed 0 bases and J shed 4 bases, with 5 bases lying between them. From germline, CDR1 is SGHRS and CDR2 YFSETQ. Written as DNA, the CDR3 is TGCGCCAGCAGCTTGGCGGGGGGAAACACCATATATTTT. This codes for CASSLAGGNTIYF.

The CDR3 region is CASSIPGGQETQYF. The CDR3 DNA is TGTGCCAGTAGTATCCCGGGGGGGCAAGAGACCCAGTACTTC. This chain connects TRBV19 to TRBJ2-5; 8 bases agree with TRBD2. This CDR3 comprises 14 residues. The germline V gene has CDR1 LNHDA and CDR2 SQIVND (reference sequence). The V segment lost 3 bases and the J segment 2 bases; nucleotides outside the gene matches: 2.

The chain uses TRBV5-4 and TRBJ2-7; 11 nucleotides align to TRBD2. V gave up 1 base and J gave up 2 bases; unmatched junction bases: 14. CDR1 is SGHNT and CDR2 is YYREEE in the germline V gene (reference sequence). The CDR3 covers 19 residues. The CDR3 reads CASSLKTGILAGAPYEQYF. The CDR3, as DNA: TGTGCCAGCAGCTTGAAAACGGGGATACTAGCGGGGGCCCCCTACGAGCAGTACTTC. Combining the CDR3 with reference TRBV5-4 and TRBJ2-7 gives the whole variable domain ETGVTQSPTHLIKTRGQQVTLRCSSQSGHNTVSWYQQALGQGPQFIFQYYREEENGRGNFPPRFSGLQFPNYSSELNVNALELDDSALYLCASSLKTGILAGAPYEQYFGPGTRLTVT.

The genes are TRBV19 and TRBJ2-7; tentatively, D is TRBD1 (5 bases). CDR1 LNHDA and CDR2 SQIVND come from the germline V gene (reference sequence). The CDR3 totals 13 residues. V lost 5 bases to trimming and J lost 0 bases, with 8 bases between them. The CDR3 spells CASSPGFSYEQYF. The CDR3 nucleotides are TGTGCCAGTAGTCCAGGGTTCTCCTACGAGCAGTACTTC. Full variable domain (missing parts from reference TRBV19 and TRBJ2-7): DGGITQSPKYLFRKEGQNVTLSCEQNLNHDAMYWYRQDPGQGLRLIYYSQIVNDFQKGDIAEGYSVSREKKESFPLTVTSAQKNPTAFYLCASSPGFSYEQYFGPGTRLTVT.

J is TRBJ2-5 and V is TRBV4-1, with TRBD2 as a possible D gene (5 bases). This CDR3 is 15 amino acids long. The germline V gene has CDR1 MGHRA and CDR2 YSYEKL. With 0 bases removed from V and 9 bases from J, the gap between germline ends came to 17 bases. CDR3 DNA sequence: TGCGCCAGCAGCCAAGATTTGGCGATCAAGAGGGCCCAGTACTTC. It codes for CASSQDLAIKRAQYF.